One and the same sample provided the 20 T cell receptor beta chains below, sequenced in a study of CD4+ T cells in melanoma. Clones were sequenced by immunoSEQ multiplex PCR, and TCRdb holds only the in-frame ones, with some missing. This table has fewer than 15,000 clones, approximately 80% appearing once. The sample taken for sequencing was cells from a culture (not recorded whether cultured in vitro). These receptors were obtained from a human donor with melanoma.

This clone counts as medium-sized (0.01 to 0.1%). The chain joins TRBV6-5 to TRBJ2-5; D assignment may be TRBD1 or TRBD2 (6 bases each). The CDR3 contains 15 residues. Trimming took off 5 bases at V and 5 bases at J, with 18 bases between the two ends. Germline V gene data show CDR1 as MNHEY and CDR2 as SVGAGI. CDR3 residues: CASSPGVGGRETQYF. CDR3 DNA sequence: TGTGCCAGCAGTCCTGGTGTTGGGGGGCGGGAGACCCAGTACTTC.

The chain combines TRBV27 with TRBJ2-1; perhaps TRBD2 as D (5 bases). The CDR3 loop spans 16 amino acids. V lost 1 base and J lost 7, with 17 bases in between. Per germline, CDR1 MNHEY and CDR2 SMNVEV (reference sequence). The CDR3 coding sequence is TGTGCCAGCAGTTTATTTGGTCCACGGGGTGGTAATGAGCAGTTCTTC. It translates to CASSLFGPRGGNEQFF.

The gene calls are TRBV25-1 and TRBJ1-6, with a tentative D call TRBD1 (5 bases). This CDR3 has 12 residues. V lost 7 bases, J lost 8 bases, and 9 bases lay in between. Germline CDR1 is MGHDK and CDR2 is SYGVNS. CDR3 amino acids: CASTQGDSPLHF. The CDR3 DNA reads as TGTGCCAGCACCCAAGGGGATTCACCCCTCCACTTT. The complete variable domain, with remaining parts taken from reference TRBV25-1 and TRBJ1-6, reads EADIYQTPRYLVIGTGKKITLECSQTMGHDKMYWYQQDPGMELHLIHYSYGVNSTEKGDLSSESTVSRIRTEHFPLTLESARPSHTSQYLCASTQGDSPLHFGNGTRLTVT.

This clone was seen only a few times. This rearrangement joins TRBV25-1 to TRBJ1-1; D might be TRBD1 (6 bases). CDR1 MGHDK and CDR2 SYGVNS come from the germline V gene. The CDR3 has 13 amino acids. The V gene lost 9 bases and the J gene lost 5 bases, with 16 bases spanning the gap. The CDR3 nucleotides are TGTGCCAGTTCCTGGGGGGCCGGGACTGAAGCTTTCTTT. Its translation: CASSWGAGTEAFF.

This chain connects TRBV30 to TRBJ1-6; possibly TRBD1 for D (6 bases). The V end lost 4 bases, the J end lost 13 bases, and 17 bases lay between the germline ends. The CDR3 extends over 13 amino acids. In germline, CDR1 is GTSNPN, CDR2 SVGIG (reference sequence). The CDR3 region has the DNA TGTGCCTGGACCATTGGACAGCCCACCCCCCTCCACTTT. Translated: CAWTIGQPTPLHF.

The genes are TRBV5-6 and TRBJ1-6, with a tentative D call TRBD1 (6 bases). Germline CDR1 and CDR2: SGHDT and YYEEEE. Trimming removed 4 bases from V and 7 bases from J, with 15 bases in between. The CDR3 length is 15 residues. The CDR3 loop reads CASSGTQGYNSPLHF. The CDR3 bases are TGTGCCAGCAGCGGGACACAGGGATACAATTCACCCCTCCACTTT.

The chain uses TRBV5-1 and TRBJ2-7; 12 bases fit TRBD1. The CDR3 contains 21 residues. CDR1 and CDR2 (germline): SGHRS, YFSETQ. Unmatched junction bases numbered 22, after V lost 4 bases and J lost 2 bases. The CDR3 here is CASSLPRVGSSGTGGTYEQYF. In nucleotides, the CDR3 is TGCGCCAGCAGCCTCCCCCGCGTGGGAAGTTCCGGGACAGGGGGCACCTACGAGCAGTACTTC.

DNA for the CDR3: TGTGCCTGGAGACAGGGGAAGGGCTATGGCTACACCTTC. This codes for CAWRQGKGYGYTF. The gene calls are TRBV30 and TRBJ1-2; TRBD1 aligns across 7 bases. CDR1 and CDR2 (germline): GTSNPN, SVGIG (reference sequence). This CDR3 has 13 amino acids. V lost 3 bases and J lost 4; bases outside the gene matches: 5. The variable domain in full, with the rest retrieved from reference TRBV30 and TRBJ1-2, is SQTIHQWPATLVQPVGSPLSLECTVEGTSNPNLYWYRQAAGRGLQLLFYSVGIGQISSEVPQNLSASRPQDRQFILSSKKLLLSDSGFYLCAWRQGKGYGYTFGSGTRLTVV.

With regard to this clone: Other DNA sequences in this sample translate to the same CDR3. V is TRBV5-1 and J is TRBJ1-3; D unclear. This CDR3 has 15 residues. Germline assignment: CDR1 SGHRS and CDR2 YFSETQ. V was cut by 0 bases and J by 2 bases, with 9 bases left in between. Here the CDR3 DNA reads TGCGCCAGCAGCTTGGTTGGCGTTCCTGGAAACACCATATATTTT. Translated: CASSLVGVPGNTIYF.

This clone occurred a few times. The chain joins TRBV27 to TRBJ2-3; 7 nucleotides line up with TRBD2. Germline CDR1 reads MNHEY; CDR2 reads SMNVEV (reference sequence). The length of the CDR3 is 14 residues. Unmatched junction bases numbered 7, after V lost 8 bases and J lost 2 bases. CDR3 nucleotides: TGTGCCAGCTCATGGGGGGGACCCACAGATACGCAGTATTTT. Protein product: CASSWGGPTDTQYF.

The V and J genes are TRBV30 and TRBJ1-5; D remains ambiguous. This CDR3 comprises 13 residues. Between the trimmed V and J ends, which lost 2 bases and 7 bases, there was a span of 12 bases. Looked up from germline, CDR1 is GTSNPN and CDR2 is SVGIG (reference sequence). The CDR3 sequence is CAWSRSSYQPQHF. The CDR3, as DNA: TGTGCCTGGAGTCGGTCGAGCTACCAGCCCCAGCATTTT.

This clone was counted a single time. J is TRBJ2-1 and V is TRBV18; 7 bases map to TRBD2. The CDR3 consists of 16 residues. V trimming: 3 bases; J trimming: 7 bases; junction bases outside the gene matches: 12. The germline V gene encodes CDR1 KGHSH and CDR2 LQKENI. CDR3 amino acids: CASSPPGPSGGNEQFF. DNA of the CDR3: TGTGCCAGCTCACCTCCTGGACCGTCCGGGGGGAATGAGCAGTTCTTC.

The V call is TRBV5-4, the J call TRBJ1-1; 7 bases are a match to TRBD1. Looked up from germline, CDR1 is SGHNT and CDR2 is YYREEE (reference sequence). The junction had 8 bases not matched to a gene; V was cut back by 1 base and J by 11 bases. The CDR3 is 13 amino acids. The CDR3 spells CASSLFKGARAFF. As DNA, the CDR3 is TGTGCCAGCAGCTTGTTCAAGGGGGCGAGGGCTTTCTTT. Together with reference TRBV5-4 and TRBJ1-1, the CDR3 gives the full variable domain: ETGVTQSPTHLIKTRGQQVTLRCSSQSGHNTVSWYQQALGQGPQFIFQYYREEENGRGNFPPRFSGLQFPNYSSELNVNALELDDSALYLCASSLFKGARAFFGQGTRLTVV.

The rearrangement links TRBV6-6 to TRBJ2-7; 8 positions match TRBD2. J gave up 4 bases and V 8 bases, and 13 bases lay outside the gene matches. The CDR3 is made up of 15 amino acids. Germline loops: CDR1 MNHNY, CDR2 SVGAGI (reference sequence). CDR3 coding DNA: TGTGCCAGCGGGGGCCTTGGGACTAGTAAATACGAGCAGTACTTC. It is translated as CASGGLGTSKYEQYF.

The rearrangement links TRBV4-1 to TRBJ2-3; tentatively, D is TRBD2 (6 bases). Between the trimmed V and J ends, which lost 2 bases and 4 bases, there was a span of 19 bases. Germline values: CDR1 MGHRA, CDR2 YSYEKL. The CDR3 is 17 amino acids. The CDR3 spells CASSQFSTGTPADTQYF. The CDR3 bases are TGCGCCAGCAGCCAATTCTCTACCGGGACTCCTGCAGATACGCAGTATTTT.

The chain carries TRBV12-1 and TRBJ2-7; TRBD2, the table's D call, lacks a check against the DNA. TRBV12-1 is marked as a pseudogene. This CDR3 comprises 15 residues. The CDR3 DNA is TGTGCCAGCAGCTTTGTTCTAGCGGGGGGAGGTGAGCAGTACTTC. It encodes CASSFVLAGGGEQYF.

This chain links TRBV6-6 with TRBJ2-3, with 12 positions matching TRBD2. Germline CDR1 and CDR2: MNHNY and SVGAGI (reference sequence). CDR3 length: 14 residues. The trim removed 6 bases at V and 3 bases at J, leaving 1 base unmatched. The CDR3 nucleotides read TGTGCCAGCAGAACTAGCGGGGGGACAGATACGCAGTATTTT. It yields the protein CASRTSGGTDTQYF.

CDR3 protein: CAWSVRDGRLTEAFF. CDR3 bases: TGTGCCTGGAGTGTCCGGGACGGGAGGCTCACTGAAGCTTTCTTT. V is TRBV30 and J is TRBJ1-1, with D possibly matching TRBD1 (5 bases). This CDR3 contains 15 residues. Germline V gene lookup returns CDR1 GTSNPN and CDR2 SVGIG (reference sequence). The V end lost 0 bases, the J end lost 4 bases, and 15 bases lay between the germline ends.

In DNA form, the CDR3 reads TGCGCCAGCAGCTTGGACGGGCTACGGGGGGGGGTGGAGACCCAGTACTTC. Residues: CASSLDGLRGGVETQYF. This rearrangement joins TRBV5-1 to TRBJ2-5, with 8 bases lining up with TRBD2. The length of the CDR3 is 17 residues. Unmatched junction bases numbered 12, after V lost 0 bases and J lost 5 bases. Germline CDR1 SGHRS, CDR2 YFSETQ.

The CDR3 here is CASSYVSNTEAFF. As DNA, the CDR3 is TGTGCCAGCAGTTACGTTTCAAACACTGAAGCTTTCTTT. This chain uses TRBV6-6 with TRBJ1-1, with unresolved D. This CDR3 region has 13 residues. V gave up 2 bases and J gave up 2 bases, with 6 bases separating them. Germline loops: CDR1 MNHNY, CDR2 SVGAGI (reference sequence).